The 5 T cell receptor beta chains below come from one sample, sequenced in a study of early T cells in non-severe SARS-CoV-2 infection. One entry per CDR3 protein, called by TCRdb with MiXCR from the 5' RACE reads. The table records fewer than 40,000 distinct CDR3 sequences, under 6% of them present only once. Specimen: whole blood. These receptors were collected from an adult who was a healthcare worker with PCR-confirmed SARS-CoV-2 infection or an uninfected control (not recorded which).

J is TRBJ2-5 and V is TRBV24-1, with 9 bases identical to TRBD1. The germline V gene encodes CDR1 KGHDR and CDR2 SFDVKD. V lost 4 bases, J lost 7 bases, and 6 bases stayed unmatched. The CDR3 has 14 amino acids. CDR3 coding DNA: TGTGCCACCAGTGAATCGGGACAGGGACGGACCCAGTACTTC. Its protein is CATSESGQGRTQYF.

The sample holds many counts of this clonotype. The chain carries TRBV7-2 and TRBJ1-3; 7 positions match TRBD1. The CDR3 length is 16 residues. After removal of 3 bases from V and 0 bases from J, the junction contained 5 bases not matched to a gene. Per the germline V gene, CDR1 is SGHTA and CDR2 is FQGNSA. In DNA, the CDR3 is TGTGCCAGCAGCTTCGGAGACAGGGTCTCTGGAAACACCATATATTTT. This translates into CASSFGDRVSGNTIYF. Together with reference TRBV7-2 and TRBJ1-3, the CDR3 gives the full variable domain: GAGVSQSPSNKVTEKGKDVELRCDPISGHTALYWYRQSLGQGLEFLIYFQGNSAPDKSGLPSDRFSAERTGGSVSTLTIQRTQQEDSAVYLCASSFGDRVSGNTIYFGEGSWLTVV.

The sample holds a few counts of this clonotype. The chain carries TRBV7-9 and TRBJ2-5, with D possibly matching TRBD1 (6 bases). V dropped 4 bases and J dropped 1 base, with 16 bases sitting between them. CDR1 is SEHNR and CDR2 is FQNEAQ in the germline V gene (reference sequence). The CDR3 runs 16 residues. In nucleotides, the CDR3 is TGTGCCAGCAGCTCCCCTCGATGGGGGCTCCAAGAGACCCAGTACTTC. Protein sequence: CASSSPRWGLQETQYF.

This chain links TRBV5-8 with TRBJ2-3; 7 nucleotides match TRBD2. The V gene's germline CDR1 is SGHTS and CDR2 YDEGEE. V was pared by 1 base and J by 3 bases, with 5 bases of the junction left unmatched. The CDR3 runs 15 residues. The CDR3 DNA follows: TGTGCCAGCAGCTTGTACAGCGGGAAAACAGATACGCAGTATTTT. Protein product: CASSLYSGKTDTQYF.

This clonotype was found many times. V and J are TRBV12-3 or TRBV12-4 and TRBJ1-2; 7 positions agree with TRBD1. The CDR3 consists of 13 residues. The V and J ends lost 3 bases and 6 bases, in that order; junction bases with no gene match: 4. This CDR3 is CASSLGTDHGYTF. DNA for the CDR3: TGTGCCAGCAGTTTGGGGACAGACCATGGCTACACCTTC.